These 9 T cell receptor beta chains were all obtained from the same sample, sequenced in a study of T-cell memory formation after mild COVID-19. TCRdb processed the 5' RACE reads anew with MiXCR; each CDR3 protein has one entry. The data contain around 320,000 distinct CDR3 sequences, roughly a fifth of them singletons. Sequencing used PBMCs or a T cell subset sorted from them (not recorded which). All receptors come from a young man who had mild COVID-19 (a few samples of this study predate the infection). Cell type and time point are not known.

V and J are TRBV6-5 and TRBJ2-7; a weak D match, TRBD1 (5 bases). The germline CDR1 and CDR2 sequences are MNHEY and SVGAGI. The CDR3 length is 14 residues. The V and J ends lost 2 bases and 1 base respectively, with 9 bases between them. Here the CDR3 reads CASSYTQGSYEQYV. Here the CDR3 DNA reads TGTGCCAGCAGTTACACGCAGGGATCCTACGAGCAGTACGTC.

The chain uses TRBV4-3 and TRBJ2-5, with D possibly matching TRBD1 (5 bases). CDR3 length equals 14 residues. The germline CDR1 and CDR2 sequences are LGHNA and YSLEER. V dropped 1 base and J dropped 5 bases, with 11 bases sitting between them. Here the CDR3 reads CASSQVSRVETQYF. The DNA of the CDR3 is TGCGCCAGCAGCCAAGTATCCAGGGTGGAGACCCAGTACTTC.

This clonotype has more than one count but fewer than ten. CDR3: CASSTGQASGNTIYF. In DNA, the CDR3 is TGCGCCAGCAGCACAGGACAGGCCTCTGGAAACACCATATATTTT. This chain links TRBV5-1 with TRBJ1-3; TRBD1 matches 7 bases. Germline trimming cut 4 bases from V and 0 bases from J; bases unmatched to any gene: 4. Germline CDR1 and CDR2: SGHRS and YFSETQ. This CDR3 is built from 15 residues.

V usage is TRBV6-1 and J usage is TRBJ2-1; a possible D gene is TRBD1 (5 bases). The V gene lost 6 bases and the J gene lost 10 bases, with 19 bases spanning the gap. Germline V lookup: CDR1 MNHNS, CDR2 SASEGT. The CDR3 runs to 14 residues. The CDR3 sequence is CASRPLLRGMEQFF. The CDR3 coding sequence is TGTGCCAGCAGACCTTTACTTAGGGGTATGGAGCAGTTCTTC.

Only a few counts were recorded for this clonotype. The chain has TRBV7-2 and TRBJ1-2; unclear D gene. Germline-derived CDR1 and CDR2 are SGHTA and FQGNSA. The ends were cut back, 4 bases at V and 7 bases at J, with 16 bases in the middle. There are 14 residues in the CDR3. The CDR3 here is CASSSTPKQVGYTF. The CDR3 DNA is TGTGCCAGCAGCTCTACTCCCAAACAAGTTGGCTACACCTTC.

Only a few counts were recorded for this clonotype. This rearrangement joins TRBV11-1 to TRBJ1-5; D perhaps matches TRBD1 (5 bases). Trimming took 2 bases from V and 7 from J, leaving 12 bases between them. Germline-derived CDR1 and CDR2 are SGHAT and FQDESV (reference sequence). This CDR3 comprises 14 residues. This chain's CDR3 is CASSLTSEGQPQHF. The CDR3 nucleotides read TGTGCCAGCAGCTTAACCTCGGAGGGGCAGCCCCAGCATTTT. Combining the CDR3 with reference TRBV11-1 and TRBJ1-5 gives the whole variable domain EAEVAQSPRYKITEKSQAVAFWCDPISGHATLYWYRQILGQGPELLVQFQDESVVDDSQLPKDRFSAERLKGVDSTLKIQPAELGDSAMYLCASSLTSEGQPQHFGDGTRLSIL.

The rearrangement links TRBV18 to TRBJ2-3; D is unclear. CDR3 length: 9 residues. Trimming left V 11 bases short and J 6 bases short, with 6 bases between. CDR1 and CDR2 (germline): KGHSH, LQKENI. Written as DNA, the CDR3 is TGTGCCCTTACGGATACGCAGTATTTT. It is translated as CALTDTQYF.

This clonotype was seen a handful of times. CDR3 sequence: CASSQGLVTYEQYF. The CDR3 DNA sequence: TGTGCCAGCAGCCAAGGACTTGTGACCTACGAGCAGTACTTC. The chain uses TRBV4-2 and TRBJ2-7; D unresolved. The CDR3 covers 14 residues. CDR1 and CDR2 (germline): LGHNA, YNFKEQ. Deletions cut 1 base from V and 2 bases from J, with 9 bases between.

This clonotype came up a few times. The rearrangement uses TRBV6-2 or TRBV6-3 and TRBJ2-1, with 13 positions matching TRBD2. V was pared by 2 bases and J by 7 bases, with 5 bases of the junction left unmatched. From germline, CDR1 is MNHEY and CDR2 SVGEGT. The CDR3 covers 16 residues. The CDR3 nucleotides read TGTGCCAGCAGTTACCCAACTAGCGGGGGGGTTAATGAGCAGTTCTTC. Translation gives CASSYPTSGGVNEQFF.